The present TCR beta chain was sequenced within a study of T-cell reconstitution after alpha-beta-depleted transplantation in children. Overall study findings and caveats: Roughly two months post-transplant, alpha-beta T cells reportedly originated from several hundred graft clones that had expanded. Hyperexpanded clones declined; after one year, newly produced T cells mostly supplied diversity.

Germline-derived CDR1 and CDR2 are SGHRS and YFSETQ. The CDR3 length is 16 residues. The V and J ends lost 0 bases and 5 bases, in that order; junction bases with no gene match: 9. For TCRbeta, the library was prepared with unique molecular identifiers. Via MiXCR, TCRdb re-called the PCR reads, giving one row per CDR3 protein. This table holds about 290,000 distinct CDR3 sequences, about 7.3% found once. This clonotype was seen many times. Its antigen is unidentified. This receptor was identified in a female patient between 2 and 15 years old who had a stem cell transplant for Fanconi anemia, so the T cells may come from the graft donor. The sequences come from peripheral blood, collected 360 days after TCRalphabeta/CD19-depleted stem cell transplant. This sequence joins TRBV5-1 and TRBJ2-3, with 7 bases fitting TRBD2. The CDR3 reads CASSLVGGSLGDTQYF. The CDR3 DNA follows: TGCGCCAGCAGCTTGGTTGGCGGGAGTTTGGGAGATACGCAGTATTTT.